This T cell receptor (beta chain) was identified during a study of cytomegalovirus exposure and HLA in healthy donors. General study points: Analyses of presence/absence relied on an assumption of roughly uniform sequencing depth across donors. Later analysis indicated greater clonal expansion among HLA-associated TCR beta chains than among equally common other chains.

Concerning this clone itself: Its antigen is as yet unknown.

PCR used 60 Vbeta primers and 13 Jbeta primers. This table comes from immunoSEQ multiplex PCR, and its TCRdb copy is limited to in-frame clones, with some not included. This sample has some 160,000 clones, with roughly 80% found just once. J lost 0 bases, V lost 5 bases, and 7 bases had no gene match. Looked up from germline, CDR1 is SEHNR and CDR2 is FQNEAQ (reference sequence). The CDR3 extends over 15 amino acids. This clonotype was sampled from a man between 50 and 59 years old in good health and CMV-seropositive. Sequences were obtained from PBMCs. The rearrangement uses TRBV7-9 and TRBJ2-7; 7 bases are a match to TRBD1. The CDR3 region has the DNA TGTGCCAGCAGCCCCGGACAGGAAAGCTCCTACGAGCAGTACTTC. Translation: CASSPGQESSYEQYF.